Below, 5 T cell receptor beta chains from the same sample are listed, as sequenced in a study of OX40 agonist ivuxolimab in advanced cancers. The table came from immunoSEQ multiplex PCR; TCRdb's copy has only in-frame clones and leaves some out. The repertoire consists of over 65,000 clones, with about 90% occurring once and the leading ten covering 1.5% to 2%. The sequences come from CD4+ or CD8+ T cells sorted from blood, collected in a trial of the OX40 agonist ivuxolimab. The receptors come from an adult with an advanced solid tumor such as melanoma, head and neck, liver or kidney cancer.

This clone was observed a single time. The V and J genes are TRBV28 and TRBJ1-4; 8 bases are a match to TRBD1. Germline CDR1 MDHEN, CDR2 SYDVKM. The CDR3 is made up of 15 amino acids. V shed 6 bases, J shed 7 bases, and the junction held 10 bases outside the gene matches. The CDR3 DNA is TGTGCCAGCAGACGAACAGGGGGAAGGAGTGAAAAACTGTTTTTT. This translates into CASRRTGGRSEKLFF.

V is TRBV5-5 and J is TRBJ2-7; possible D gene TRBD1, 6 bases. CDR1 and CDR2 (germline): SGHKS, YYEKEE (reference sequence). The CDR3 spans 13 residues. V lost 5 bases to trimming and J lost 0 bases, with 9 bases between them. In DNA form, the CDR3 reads TGTGCCAGCAGACAACAGGGCTCCTACGAGCAGTACTTC. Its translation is CASRQQGSYEQYF.

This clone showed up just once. CDR3 region: CASSTRVTDTQYF. CDR3 sequence (DNA): TGTGCCAGTAGTACCCGGGTCACAGATACGCAGTATTTT. This sequence joins TRBV19 and TRBJ2-3; no clear D. CDR1 is LNHDA and CDR2 is SQIVND in the germline V gene (reference sequence). The CDR3 loop spans 13 amino acids. The V gene lost 4 bases and the J gene lost 2 bases, with 7 bases spanning the gap.

DNA for the CDR3: TGTGCCAGTACTGCCCTTCTAGCGGGGGGGTCAGATACGCAGTATTTT. Its protein product is CASTALLAGGSDTQYF. This chain joins TRBV19 and TRBJ2-3, with TRBD2 matching 12 bases. The CDR3 covers 16 residues. V gave up 7 bases and J gave up 4 bases; unmatched junction bases: 9. Germline loops: CDR1 LNHDA, CDR2 SQIVND (reference sequence).

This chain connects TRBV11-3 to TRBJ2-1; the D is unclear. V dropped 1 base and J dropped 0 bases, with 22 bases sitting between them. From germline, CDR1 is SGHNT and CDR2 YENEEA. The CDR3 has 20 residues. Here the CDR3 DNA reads TGTGCCAGCAGCTTAGGGGCTTGGGCTTGGGAAAGTAGCTCCTACAATGAGCAGTTCTTC. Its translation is CASSLGAWAWESSSYNEQFF.